Sequencing of this T cell receptor (beta chain) was carried out in a study of cytomegalovirus exposure and HLA in healthy donors. General observations from the study: Later, an analysis showed that TCR beta chains associated with HLA were more clonally expanded than others that were equally common.

Researchers ran the PCR with 60 Vbeta and 13 Jbeta primers. Assay: immunoSEQ multiplex PCR; the TCRdb copy retains only in-frame clones and omits some. The profile shows approximately 150,000 clones, about 77% of them singletons. This clone was counted only a few times. The antigen is not known. The sequencing sample was made of PBMCs. This TCR was recovered from a woman in her forties in good health and CMV-seropositive.

The CDR3 DNA sequence: TGTGCCAGCACCCAAGACACGGGGGATAACGAGCAGTACTTC. The encoded protein is CASTQDTGDNEQYF. This chain uses TRBV2 with TRBJ2-7; D possibly corresponds to TRBD2 (6 bases). With 7 bases removed from V and 5 bases from J, the gap between germline ends came to 18 bases. This CDR3 has 14 residues. Germline V gives CDR1 SNHLY, CDR2 FYNNEI.